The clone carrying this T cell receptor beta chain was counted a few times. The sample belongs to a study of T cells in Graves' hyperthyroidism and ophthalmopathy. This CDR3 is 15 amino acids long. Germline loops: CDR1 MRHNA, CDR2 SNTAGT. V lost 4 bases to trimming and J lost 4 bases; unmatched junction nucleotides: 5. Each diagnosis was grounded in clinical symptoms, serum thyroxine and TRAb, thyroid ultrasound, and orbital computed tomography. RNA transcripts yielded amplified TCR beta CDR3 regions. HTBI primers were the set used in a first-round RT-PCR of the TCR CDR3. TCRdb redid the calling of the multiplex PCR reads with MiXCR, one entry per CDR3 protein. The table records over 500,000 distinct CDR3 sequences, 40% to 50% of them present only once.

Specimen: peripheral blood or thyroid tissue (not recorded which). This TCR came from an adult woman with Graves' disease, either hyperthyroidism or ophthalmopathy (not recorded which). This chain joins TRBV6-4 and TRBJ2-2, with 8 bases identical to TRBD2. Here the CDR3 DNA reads TGTGCCAGCAGTGCTGGACTAGCTTTCACCGGGGAGCTGTTTTTT. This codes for CASSAGLAFTGELFF.